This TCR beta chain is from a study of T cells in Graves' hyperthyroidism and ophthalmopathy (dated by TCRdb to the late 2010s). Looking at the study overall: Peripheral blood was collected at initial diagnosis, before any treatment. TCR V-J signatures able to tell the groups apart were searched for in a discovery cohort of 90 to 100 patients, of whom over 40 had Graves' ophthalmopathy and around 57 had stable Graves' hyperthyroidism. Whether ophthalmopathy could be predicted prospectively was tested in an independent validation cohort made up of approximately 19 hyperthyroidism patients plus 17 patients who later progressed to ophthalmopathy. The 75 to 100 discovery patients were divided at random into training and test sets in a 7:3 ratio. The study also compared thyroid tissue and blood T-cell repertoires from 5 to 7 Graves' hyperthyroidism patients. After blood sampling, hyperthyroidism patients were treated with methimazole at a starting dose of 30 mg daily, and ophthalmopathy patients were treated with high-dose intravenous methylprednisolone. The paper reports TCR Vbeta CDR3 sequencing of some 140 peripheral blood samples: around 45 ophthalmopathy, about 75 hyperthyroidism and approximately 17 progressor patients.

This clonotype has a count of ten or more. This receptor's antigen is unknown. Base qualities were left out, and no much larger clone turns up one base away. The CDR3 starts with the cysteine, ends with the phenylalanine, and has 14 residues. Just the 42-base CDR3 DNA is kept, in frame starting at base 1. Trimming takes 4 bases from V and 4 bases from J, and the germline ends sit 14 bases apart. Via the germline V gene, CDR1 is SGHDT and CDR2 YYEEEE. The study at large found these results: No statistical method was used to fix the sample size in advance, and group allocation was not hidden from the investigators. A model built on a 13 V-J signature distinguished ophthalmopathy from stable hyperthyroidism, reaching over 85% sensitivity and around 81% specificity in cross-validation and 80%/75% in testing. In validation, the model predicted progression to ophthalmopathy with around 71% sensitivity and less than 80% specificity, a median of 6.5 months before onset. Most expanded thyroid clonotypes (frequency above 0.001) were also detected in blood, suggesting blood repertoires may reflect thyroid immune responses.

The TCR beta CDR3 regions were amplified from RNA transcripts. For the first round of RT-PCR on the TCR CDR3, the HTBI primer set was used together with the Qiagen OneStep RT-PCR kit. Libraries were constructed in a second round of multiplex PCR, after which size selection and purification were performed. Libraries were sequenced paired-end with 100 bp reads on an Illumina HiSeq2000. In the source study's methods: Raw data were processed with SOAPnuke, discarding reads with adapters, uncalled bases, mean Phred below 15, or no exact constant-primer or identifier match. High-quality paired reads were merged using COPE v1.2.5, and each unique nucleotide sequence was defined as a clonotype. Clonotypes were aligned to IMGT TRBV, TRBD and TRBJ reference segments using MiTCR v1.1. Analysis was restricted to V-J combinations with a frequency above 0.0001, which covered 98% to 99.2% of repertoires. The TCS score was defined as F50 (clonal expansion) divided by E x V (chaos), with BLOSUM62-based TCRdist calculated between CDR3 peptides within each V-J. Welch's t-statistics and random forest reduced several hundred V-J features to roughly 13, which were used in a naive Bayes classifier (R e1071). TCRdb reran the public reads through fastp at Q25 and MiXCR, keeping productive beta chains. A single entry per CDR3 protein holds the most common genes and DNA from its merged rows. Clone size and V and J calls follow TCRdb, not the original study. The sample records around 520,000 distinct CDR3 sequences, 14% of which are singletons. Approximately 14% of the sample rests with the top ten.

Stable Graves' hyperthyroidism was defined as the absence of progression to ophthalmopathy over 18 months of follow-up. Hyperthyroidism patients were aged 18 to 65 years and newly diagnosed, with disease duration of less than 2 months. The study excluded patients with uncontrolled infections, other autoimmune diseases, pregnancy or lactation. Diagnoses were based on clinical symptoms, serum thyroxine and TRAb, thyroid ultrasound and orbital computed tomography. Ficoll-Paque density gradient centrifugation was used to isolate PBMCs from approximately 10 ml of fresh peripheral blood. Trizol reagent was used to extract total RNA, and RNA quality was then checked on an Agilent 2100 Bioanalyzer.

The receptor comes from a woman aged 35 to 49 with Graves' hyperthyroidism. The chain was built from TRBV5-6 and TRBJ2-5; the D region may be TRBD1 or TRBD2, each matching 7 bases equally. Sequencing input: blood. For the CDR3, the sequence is CASSRAGGGETQYF. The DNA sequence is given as TGTGCCAGCAGCCGGGCAGGGGGGGGAGAGACCCAGTACTTC.